This passage covers 10 T cell receptor beta chains from one sample sequenced in a study of shared clonotypes between healthy human individuals. Some clones are missing from TCRdb's copy, which holds only in-frame ones; the method was immunoSEQ multiplex PCR. The sample includes roughly 120,000 clones, more than 65% of them seen just once. Sample: memory CD8+ T cells sorted from blood. Sample subset: CD45RO+ cells pooled with CCR7-negative TemRA cells. These receptors originate from a woman in her thirties in good health.

This sequence joins TRBV1 and TRBJ2-1; the tabulated D call, TRBD2, remains unverified against the DNA. TRBV1 is tagged as a pseudogene. The CDR3 totals 14 residues. The CDR3 loop is CTSSQTSGNNEQFF. CDR3 DNA sequence: TGCACCAGCAGCCAAACTAGCGGGAACAATGAGCAGTTCTTC.

Only a few counts were recorded for this clone. The V and J genes are TRBV28 and TRBJ2-1; the D gene is possibly TRBD2 (6 bases). The CDR3 length is 15 residues. Germline-derived CDR1 and CDR2 are MDHEN and SYDVKM. Trimming cost V 3 bases and J 0 bases, with 9 bases left between them. Written as DNA, the CDR3 is TGTGCCAGCAGTTTTTTCGGGAGCTCCTACAATGAGCAGTTCTTC. Its translation: CASSFFGSSYNEQFF.

This chain connects TRBV18 to TRBJ2-7, with D possibly matching TRBD2 (6 bases). Germline assignment: CDR1 KGHSH and CDR2 LQKENI. The CDR3 runs to 16 residues. Between the trimmed V and J ends, which lost 3 bases and 9 bases, there was a span of 24 bases. CDR3 amino acids: CASSPTKGTAEAGQYF. Here the CDR3 DNA reads TGTGCCAGCTCACCGACCAAGGGGACGGCAGAAGCGGGGCAGTACTTC.

The V call is TRBV19, the J call TRBJ1-1; D perhaps matches TRBD1 (5 bases). Trimming shortened V by 3 bases and J by 3 bases, and 14 bases separated the two germline ends. The CDR3 length is 15 residues. The germline V gene encodes CDR1 LNHDA and CDR2 SQIVND (reference sequence). CDR3 loop: CASSIWGVSDTEAFF. CDR3 DNA: TGTGCCAGTAGTATCTGGGGGGTGTCGGACACTGAAGCTTTCTTT.

The chain employs TRBV6-5 and TRBJ2-7; D possibly uses TRBD1 or TRBD2 (6 bases each). This CDR3 contains 15 residues. Germline V CDR1 and CDR2: MNHEY, SVGAGI. V lost 8 bases and J 3 bases, leaving 20 bases between the germline ends. This CDR3 is CASGWGAALGYEQYF. CDR3 nucleotide sequence: TGTGCCAGCGGCTGGGGGGCAGCGTTAGGCTACGAGCAGTACTTC.

The V call is TRBV30, the J call TRBJ1-1; D is uncertain. V lost 1 base and J 1 base, leaving 7 bases between the germline ends. Germline-derived CDR1 and CDR2 are GTSNPN and SVGIG (reference sequence). CDR3 length: 13 amino acids. In nucleotides, the CDR3 is TGTGCCTGGAGTGGACACCAGAACACTGAAGCTTTCTTT. It is translated as CAWSGHQNTEAFF.

This clone was detected only a few times. The chain uses TRBV5-6 and TRBJ1-3; no firm D call. Trimming removed 4 bases at V and 4 bases at J, with 9 bases between. This CDR3 is built from 13 residues. The germline V gene has CDR1 SGHDT and CDR2 YYEEEE. The CDR3 loop is CASSHQRGNTIYF. CDR3 DNA sequence: TGTGCCAGCAGCCACCAGCGAGGAAACACCATATATTTT. The full variable domain, rest sourced from reference TRBV5-6 and TRBJ1-3, is DAGVTQSPTHLIKTRGQQVTLRCSPKSGHDTVSWYQQALGQGPQFIFQYYEEEERQRGNFPDRFSGHQFPNYSSELNVNALLLGDSALYLCASSHQRGNTIYFGEGSWLTVV.

The chain carries TRBV4-1 and TRBJ2-6; D remains unclear. The CDR3 contains 17 residues. V was shortened by 1 base and J by 2 bases, with 12 bases between the two germline ends. Germline lookup yields CDR1 MGHRA and CDR2 YSYEKL. CDR3: CASSQAGWATGANVLTF. CDR3 DNA: TGCGCCAGCAGCCAAGCTGGTTGGGCGACTGGGGCCAACGTCCTGACTTTC.

The chain links TRBV15 to TRBJ2-7; no reliable D call. The CDR3 is 15 amino acids. The ends were cut back, 0 bases at V and 2 bases at J, with 11 bases in the middle. The germline V gene has CDR1 LNHNV and CDR2 YYDKDF (reference sequence). In nucleotides, the CDR3 is TGTGCCACCAGCAGAGAGATCGGGCAGCCCTACGAGCAGTACTTC. Translation gives CATSREIGQPYEQYF.

This sequence joins TRBV2 and TRBJ2-5; 11 bases are shared with TRBD2. The CDR3 loop spans 18 amino acids. V was clipped by 7 bases and J by 5 bases; unmatched bases: 18. The germline V gene has CDR1 SNHLY and CDR2 FYNNEI. This CDR3 is CASKGREVSGRARETQYF. The CDR3 DNA reads as TGTGCCAGCAAAGGCCGGGAGGTTAGCGGGAGGGCAAGGGAGACCCAGTACTTC. The complete variable domain, with remaining parts taken from reference TRBV2 and TRBJ2-5, reads EPEVTQTPSHQVTQMGQEVILRCVPISNHLYFYWYRQILGQKVEFLVSFYNNEISEKSEIFDDQFSVERPDGSNFTLKIRSTKLEDSAMYFCASKGREVSGRARETQYFGPGTRLLVL.